The text below deals with one TCR beta chain. The antigen remains undetermined. Trimming took 0 bases from V and 8 from J, leaving 11 bases between them. The CDR3 spans 14 residues. Germline lookup yields CDR1 SGHRS and CDR2 YFSETQ. Unique molecular identifiers were incorporated during preparation of the TCRbeta library. TCRdb re-called the PCR reads through MiXCR, storing one row per CDR3 protein. This table holds some 120,000 distinct CDR3 sequences, about 9.9% found once. The data originate from a study of T-cell reconstitution after alpha-beta-depleted transplantation in children. Study outcomes and limitations: Diversity and T-cell counts at one year after transplant derived mostly from new T cells. Alpha-beta T cells present about two months after transplant were reported to originate from several hundred expanded graft clones. Some patients' high day-60 TCRbeta diversity was attributed to recipient cells surviving conditioning.

The chain joins TRBV5-1 to TRBJ1-4, with D possibly TRBD1 on 5 matching bases. The input for sequencing was PBMCs, mostly from graft donor cells, taken 180 days after TCRalphabeta/CD19-depleted stem cell transplant. This sequence was found in a girl under two years old who had a stem cell transplant for combined immunodeficiency, so the T cells may come from the graft donor. The CDR3 sequence: CASSLERGGEKLFF. CDR3 bases: TGCGCCAGCAGCTTGGAGAGGGGCGGGGAAAAACTGTTTTTT.